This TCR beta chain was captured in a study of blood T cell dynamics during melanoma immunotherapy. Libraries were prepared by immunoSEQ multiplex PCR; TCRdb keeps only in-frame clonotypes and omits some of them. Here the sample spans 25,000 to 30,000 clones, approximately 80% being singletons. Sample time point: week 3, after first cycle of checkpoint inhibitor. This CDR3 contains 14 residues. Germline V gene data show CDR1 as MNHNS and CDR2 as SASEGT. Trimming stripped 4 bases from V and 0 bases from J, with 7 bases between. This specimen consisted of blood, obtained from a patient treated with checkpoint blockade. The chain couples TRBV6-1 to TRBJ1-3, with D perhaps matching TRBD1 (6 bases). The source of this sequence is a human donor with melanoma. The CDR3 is CASSAQGSGNTIYF. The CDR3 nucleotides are TGTGCCAGCAGTGCACAGGGCTCTGGAAACACCATATATTTT.